These 30 T cell receptor beta chains originate from one sample sequenced in a study of blood T cell repertoires in COVID-19 (TCRdb year 2020). The library was prepared using the immunoSEQ multiplex PCR assay. TCRdb provides this immuneACCESS table in a form limited to in-frame rearrangements. Some clones are lacking; in checked studies, under half of them reflect an unresolved V gene, and why the rest are absent is not known. This sample gives about 180,000 clones in total; roughly 88% of them show up just once. The ten largest make up around 6.3% of the sample. The sample was peripheral blood. These receptors were collected from a woman between 40 and 50 years old with COVID-19, enrolled during active disease.

V gene TRBV30 combines with J gene TRBJ1-2, with 9 bases identical to TRBD1. This CDR3 spans 14 amino acids. V lost 8 bases to trimming and J lost 5 bases; unmatched junction nucleotides: 12. Germline loops: CDR1 GTSNPN, CDR2 SVGIG (reference sequence). The CDR3 nucleotides are TGTGCCAGGGGCGGGGACAGGGATGCGTATGGCTACACCTTC. This codes for CARGGDRDAYGYTF. The whole variable domain, remainder taken from reference TRBV30 and TRBJ1-2, is SQTIHQWPATLVQPVGSPLSLECTVEGTSNPNLYWYRQAAGRGLQLLFYSVGIGQISSEVPQNLSASRPQDRQFILSSKKLLLSDSGFYLCARGGDRDAYGYTFGSGTRLTVV.

About this clone: Being one base from a much bigger clone, this may be a read error. The rearrangement uses TRBV12-3 or TRBV12-4 and TRBJ2-7; weak D call: TRBD1 (6 bases). The CDR3 is 12 residues long. V lost 5 bases to trimming and J lost 3 bases, with 8 bases between them. DNA of the CDR3: TGTGCCAGCAGTCCGGACAGCTACGAGCAGTACTTC. It is translated as CASSPDSYEQYF.

In DNA, the CDR3 is TGTGCCAGCAGCCAAGTGGACAGTAATTCACCCCTCCACTTT. Translating gives CASSQVDSNSPLHF. V usage is TRBV3-1 (or the pseudogene TRBV3-2) and J usage is TRBJ1-6; TRBD1 is a possible D gene (6 bases). Trimming took off 1 base at V and 6 bases at J, with 7 bases between the two ends. There are 14 residues in the CDR3. Germline CDR1 is LGHDT and CDR2 is YNNKEL (reference sequence).

The rearrangement links TRBV3-1 (or the pseudogene TRBV3-2) to TRBJ1-6, with 7 bases identical to TRBD1. CDR1 is LGHDT and CDR2 is YNNKEL in the germline V gene (reference sequence). The CDR3 has 14 residues. Germline trimming cut 4 bases from V and 9 bases from J; bases unmatched to any gene: 6. The CDR3 DNA follows: TGTGCCAGCAGCCGACAGGGAATAGGTTCACCCCTCCACTTT. Its protein product is CASSRQGIGSPLHF.

The V and J genes are TRBV6-4 and TRBJ1-2; 11 bases fit TRBD1. The germline V gene has CDR1 MRHNA and CDR2 SNTAGT. The CDR3 contains 13 residues. The J segment lost 6 bases and the V segment lost 6 bases, leaving 3 bases of the junction unmatched. Here the CDR3 DNA reads TGTGCCAGCAGGATGGGACAGGGGGATGGCTACACCTTC. This translates into CASRMGQGDGYTF.

J is TRBJ1-1 and V is TRBV5-1; 7 nucleotides align to TRBD1. V shed 4 bases and J 8 bases; nucleotides not matched to a gene: 5. Per the germline V gene, CDR1 is SGHRS and CDR2 is YFSETQ. The CDR3 totals 12 residues. Here the CDR3 reads CASSHRQGEAFF. Here the CDR3 DNA reads TGCGCCAGCAGCCACAGACAGGGCGAAGCTTTCTTT. Drawing the rest from reference TRBV5-1 and TRBJ1-1, the complete variable domain is KAGVTQTPRYLIKTRGQQVTLSCSPISGHRSVSWYQQTPGQGLQFLFEYFSETQRNKGNFPGRFSGRQFSNSRSEMNVSTLELGDSALYLCASSHRQGEAFFGQGTRLTVV.

The rearrangement joins TRBV5-1 to TRBJ2-4; 7 bases are a match to TRBD1. The CDR3 totals 15 residues. Germline V gene lookup returns CDR1 SGHRS and CDR2 YFSETQ. Losses at the gene ends were 3 bases for V and 3 bases for J; bases not matched to a gene: 6. DNA for the CDR3: TGCGCCAGCAGCTATGTGGACAGGCTCAAAAACATTCAGTACTTC. Residues: CASSYVDRLKNIQYF.

The rearrangement joins TRBV10-2 to TRBJ1-4, with 7 bases aligning to TRBD1. Losses at the gene ends were 7 bases for V and 2 bases for J; bases not matched to a gene: 13. The CDR3 length is 17 residues. Germline V CDR1 and CDR2: WSHSY, SAAADI. The CDR3 coding sequence is TGCGCCAGCAAAGGGGGCGTCGGTAATGGGACTAATGAAAAACTGTTTTTT. This codes for CASKGGVGNGTNEKLFF.

The chain has TRBV6-5 and TRBJ2-7; weak D call: TRBD1 (6 bases). The CDR3 runs 14 residues. Trimming took 8 bases from V and 5 from J, leaving 19 bases between them. CDR1 is MNHEY and CDR2 is SVGAGI in the germline V gene. The CDR3 DNA follows: TGTGCCAGCTATTGGCAGGGGTTTCCCAACGAGCAGTACTTC. Translation gives CASYWQGFPNEQYF.

V and J are TRBV5-4 and TRBJ2-1, with a possible D match to TRBD2 (5 bases). The V and J ends lost 2 bases and 0 bases respectively, with 9 bases between them. CDR3 length: 15 residues. Germline V gene data show CDR1 as SGHNT and CDR2 as YYREEE (reference sequence). DNA of the CDR3: TGTGCCAGCAGCTTAATAGGGAGCTCCTACAATGAGCAGTTCTTC. Protein sequence: CASSLIGSSYNEQFF. The complete variable domain, with remaining parts taken from reference TRBV5-4 and TRBJ2-1, reads ETGVTQSPTHLIKTRGQQVTLRCSSQSGHNTVSWYQQALGQGPQFIFQYYREEENGRGNFPPRFSGLQFPNYSSELNVNALELDDSALYLCASSLIGSSYNEQFFGPGTRLTVL.

V is TRBV5-1 and J is TRBJ2-2, with D possibly TRBD2 on 5 matching bases. The CDR3 is 13 residues long. Per germline, CDR1 SGHRS and CDR2 YFSETQ. Deletions cut 5 bases from V and 6 bases from J, with 11 bases between. In DNA form, the CDR3 reads TGCGCCAGCAGTTCCGACGGGGCCGGGGAGCTGTTTTTT. This sequence encodes CASSSDGAGELFF.

The rearrangement links TRBV6-5 to TRBJ1-1; perhaps TRBD1 as D (5 bases). The ends were cut back, 6 bases at V and 5 bases at J, with 16 bases in the middle. Germline V CDR1 and CDR2: MNHEY, SVGAGI. The CDR3 contains 14 residues. The DNA of the CDR3 is TGTGCCAGCAGCATTCTAGGAGGGGAGACTGAAGCTTTCTTT. Amino acid sequence: CASSILGGETEAFF.

This rearrangement joins TRBV10-1 to TRBJ2-3, with TRBD2 as a possible D gene (7 bases). The CDR3 sequence is 14 residues long. In germline, CDR1 is WNHNN, CDR2 SYGVQD (reference sequence). The V end was cut by 10 bases, the J end by 1 base, with 15 bases between. This chain's CDR3 is CANKGGGGTDTQYF. DNA of the CDR3: TGCGCCAATAAGGGGGGGGGTGGCACAGATACGCAGTATTTT.

The gene calls are TRBV27 and TRBJ2-3; 8 bases agree with TRBD2. The length of the CDR3 is 16 residues. V lost 6 bases to trimming and J lost 5 bases; unmatched junction nucleotides: 13. The V gene's germline CDR1 is MNHEY and CDR2 SMNVEV (reference sequence). Here the CDR3 DNA reads TGTGCCAGCAGGTCCGGCCGGGAGGGCGTGGTAGATACGCAGTATTTT. Protein: CASRSGREGVVDTQYF.

CDR3 residues: CASSSPGTGRVGEQYF. Written as DNA, the CDR3 is TGTGCCAGCAGCTCCCCCGGGACAGGGAGGGTCGGCGAGCAGTACTTC. The rearrangement links TRBV28 to TRBJ2-7, with 9 bases identical to TRBD1. The germline CDR1 and CDR2 sequences are MDHEN and SYDVKM. Trimming at V came to 6 bases and at J to 6 bases, leaving 15 bases not matched to a gene. The CDR3 has 16 amino acids. Full variable domain (missing parts from reference TRBV28 and TRBJ2-7): DVKVTQSSRYLVKRTGEKVFLECVQDMDHENMFWYRQDPGLGLRLIYFSYDVKMKEKGDIPEGYSVSREKKERFSLILESASTNQTSMYLCASSSPGTGRVGEQYFGPGTRLTVT.

This clone was counted a few times. The chain has TRBV5-1 and TRBJ1-3, with 7 bases matching TRBD1. Trimming took 4 bases from V and 0 from J; bases not matched to a gene: 4. CDR3 length: 15 residues. CDR1 is SGHRS and CDR2 is YFSETQ in the germline V gene. The CDR3 DNA reads as TGCGCCAGCAGCGCCGGGACAGACTCTGGAAACACCATATATTTT. It specifies CASSAGTDSGNTIYF. Full variable domain (remainder filled in from reference TRBV5-1 and TRBJ1-3): KAGVTQTPRYLIKTRGQQVTLSCSPISGHRSVSWYQQTPGQGLQFLFEYFSETQRNKGNFPGRFSGRQFSNSRSEMNVSTLELGDSALYLCASSAGTDSGNTIYFGEGSWLTVV.

Only one count was recorded for this clone. The rearrangement links TRBV28 to TRBJ2-5, with TRBD1 matching 9 bases. Per the germline V gene, CDR1 is MDHEN and CDR2 is SYDVKM. With 6 bases clipped from V and 1 base from J, the junction kept 9 bases outside the gene matches. The CDR3 has 16 residues. CDR3 protein: CASSPRQGVIQETQYF. DNA of the CDR3: TGTGCCAGCAGCCCGAGACAGGGGGTTATCCAAGAGACCCAGTACTTC.

The chain's CDR3 is CASYLGGAPETQYF. The CDR3 nucleotides read TGTGCCAGCTATCTCGGGGGGGCTCCAGAGACCCAGTACTTC. The V gene is TRBV7-9, the J gene TRBJ2-5; 8 bases match TRBD2. Losses at the gene ends were 8 bases for V and 4 bases for J; bases not matched to a gene: 9. From germline, CDR1 is SEHNR and CDR2 FQNEAQ (reference sequence). The CDR3 length is 14 residues.

V is TRBV18 and J is TRBJ2-5; TRBD1 agrees at 11 bases. Germline lookup yields CDR1 KGHSH and CDR2 LQKENI. The CDR3 runs to 16 residues. V shed 3 bases and J 2 bases; nucleotides not matched to a gene: 5. The CDR3: CASSPGTGGTQETQYF. Here the CDR3 DNA reads TGTGCCAGCTCACCCGGGACAGGGGGTACACAAGAGACCCAGTACTTC.

This clone showed up just a few times. The chain joins TRBV3-1 (or the pseudogene TRBV3-2) to TRBJ1-6; D possibly corresponds to TRBD1 (6 bases). V was clipped by 8 bases and J by 8 bases, with 19 bases between them. CDR3 length: 15 residues. Germline CDR1 is LGHDT and CDR2 is YNNKEL (reference sequence). The CDR3 reads CASCRDISSYSPLHF. CDR3 nucleotides: TGTGCCAGCTGCAGGGACATCAGTTCTTATTCACCCCTCCACTTT.

This rearrangement joins TRBV6-4 to TRBJ1-2, with TRBD1 matching 7 bases. CDR1 and CDR2 from the germline V gene are MRHNA and SNTAGT. Germline trimming cut 3 bases from V and 7 bases from J; bases unmatched to any gene: 2. The CDR3 runs to 12 residues. The CDR3 nucleotides are TGTGCCAGCAGTGAAGGGGGCGGTGGCTACACCTTC. Amino acids: CASSEGGGGYTF.

This sequence joins TRBV9 and TRBJ2-5, with D unresolved. CDR1 is SGDLS, CDR2 YYNGEE, per germline. This CDR3 is 14 amino acids long. With 4 bases removed from V and 0 bases from J, the gap between germline ends came to 10 bases. The CDR3 loop reads CASSPGRYQETQYF. The DNA for the CDR3 is TGTGCCAGCAGCCCCGGCAGGTACCAAGAGACCCAGTACTTC.

The V call is TRBV6-6, the J call TRBJ1-5, with a weak D call TRBD1 (5 bases). V lost 9 bases to trimming and J lost 3 bases, with 9 bases between them. The CDR3 covers 12 residues. Germline V gene lookup returns CDR1 MNHNY and CDR2 SVGAGI (reference sequence). This chain's CDR3 is CASQGTNQPQHF. The CDR3 nucleotides read TGTGCCAGTCAGGGTACCAATCAGCCCCAGCATTTT.

The genes are TRBV28 and TRBJ2-7, with TRBD2 identical over 10 bases. Looked up from germline, CDR1 is MDHEN and CDR2 is SYDVKM. V lost 3 bases and J lost 7; bases outside the gene matches: 9. This CDR3 has 15 residues. For the CDR3, the DNA is TGTGCCAGCAGTTTCTTAGCGGGAGGCCGCGGAGAGCAGTACTTC. Its protein is CASSFLAGGRGEQYF.

In the case of this clone: Other DNA sequences from this sample encode an identical CDR3 as well. This sequence joins TRBV28 and TRBJ2-7; the D gene is possibly TRBD2 (5 bases). V was shortened by 5 bases and J by 6 bases, with 11 bases between the two germline ends. This CDR3 is 12 amino acids long. Germline CDR1 reads MDHEN; CDR2 reads SYDVKM. The CDR3 bases are TGTGCCAGCAGTCTACTAGGGCGCGAGCAGTACTTC. Amino acid sequence: CASSLLGREQYF.

The V and J genes are TRBV10-3 and TRBJ2-3; 7 nucleotides line up with TRBD2. The CDR3 is 15 residues long. The trim removed 2 bases at V and 5 bases at J, leaving 7 bases unmatched. Germline V gene data show CDR1 as ENHRY and CDR2 as SYGVKD. CDR3 in DNA: TGTGCCATCAGTGAGCCGTGGCGGGAGAGAGATACGCAGTATTTT. It codes for CAISEPWRERDTQYF.

The V gene is TRBV6-5, the J gene TRBJ2-7; the match to TRBD1 covers 8 bases. This CDR3 is built from 11 residues. V shed 7 bases, J shed 13 bases, and the junction held 9 bases outside the gene matches. Germline CDR1 and CDR2: MNHEY and SVGAGI. CDR3 loop: CASTLGDRFYF. CDR3 nucleotides: TGTGCCAGCACCCTGGGGGACAGGTTTTACTTC.

The CDR3 loop is CASTPGGATYEQYF. CDR3 sequence (DNA): TGTGCCAGCACCCCTGGGGGGGCTACCTACGAGCAGTACTTC. V is TRBV11-2 and J is TRBJ2-7, with D possibly matching TRBD2 (7 bases). V was cut by 7 bases and J by 2 bases, with 15 bases left in between. The germline V gene encodes CDR1 SGHAT and CDR2 FQNNGV. The CDR3 is made up of 14 amino acids.

This clone was found once. The rearrangement links TRBV9 to TRBJ2-7; the match to TRBD1 covers 9 bases. The germline gives CDR1 SGDLS, CDR2 YYNGEE. The CDR3 runs to 14 residues. With 3 bases clipped from V and 3 bases from J, the junction kept 4 bases outside the gene matches. CDR3 sequence reads: CASSGDRENYEQYF. The CDR3 DNA sequence: TGTGCCAGCAGCGGGGACAGGGAGAACTACGAGCAGTACTTC.

The gene calls are TRBV5-1 and TRBJ1-2, with a tentative D call TRBD1 (6 bases). Trimming took off 2 bases at V and 1 base at J, with 15 bases between the two ends. The CDR3 has 16 amino acids. The germline V gene encodes CDR1 SGHRS and CDR2 YFSETQ. CDR3 coding DNA: TGCGCCAGCAGCTTTGATAGGGGGTTTGGTAACTATGGCTACACCTTC. Translating gives CASSFDRGFGNYGYTF. The complete variable domain, with remaining parts taken from reference TRBV5-1 and TRBJ1-2, reads KAGVTQTPRYLIKTRGQQVTLSCSPISGHRSVSWYQQTPGQGLQFLFEYFSETQRNKGNFPGRFSGRQFSNSRSEMNVSTLELGDSALYLCASSFDRGFGNYGYTFGSGTRLTVV.